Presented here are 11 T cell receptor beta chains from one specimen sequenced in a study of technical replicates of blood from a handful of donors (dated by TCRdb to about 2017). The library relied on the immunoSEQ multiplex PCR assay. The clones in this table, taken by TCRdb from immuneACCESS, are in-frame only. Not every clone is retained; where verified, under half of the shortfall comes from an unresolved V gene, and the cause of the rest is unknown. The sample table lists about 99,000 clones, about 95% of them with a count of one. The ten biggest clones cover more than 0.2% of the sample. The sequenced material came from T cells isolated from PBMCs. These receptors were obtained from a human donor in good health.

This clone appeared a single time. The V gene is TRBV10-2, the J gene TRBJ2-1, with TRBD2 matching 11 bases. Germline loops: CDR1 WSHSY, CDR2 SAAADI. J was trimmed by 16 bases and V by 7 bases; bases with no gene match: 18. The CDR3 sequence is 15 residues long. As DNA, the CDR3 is TGCGCCAGCAAGGTTTTGGGACTAGCGGTCTCGTTTTTTTTCTTC. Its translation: CASKVLGLAVSFFFF.

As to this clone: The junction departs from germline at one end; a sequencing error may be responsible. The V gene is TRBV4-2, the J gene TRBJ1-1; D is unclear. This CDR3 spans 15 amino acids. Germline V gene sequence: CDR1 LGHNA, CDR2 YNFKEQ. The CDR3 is CASSQDVVGRTEVFF. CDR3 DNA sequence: TGTGCCAGCAGCCAAGATGTGGTGGGGAGGACTGAAGTTTTCTTT.

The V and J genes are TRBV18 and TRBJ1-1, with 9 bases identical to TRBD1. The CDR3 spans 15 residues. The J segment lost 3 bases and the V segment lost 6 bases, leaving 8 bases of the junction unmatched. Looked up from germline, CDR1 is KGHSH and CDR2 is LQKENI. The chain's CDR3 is CASSVTGGRDTEAFF. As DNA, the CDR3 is TGTGCCAGCTCCGTGACAGGGGGAAGGGACACTGAAGCTTTCTTT.

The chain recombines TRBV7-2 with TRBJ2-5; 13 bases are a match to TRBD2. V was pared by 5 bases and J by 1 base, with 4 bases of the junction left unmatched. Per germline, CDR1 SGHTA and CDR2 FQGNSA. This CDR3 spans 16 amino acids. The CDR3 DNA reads TGTGCCAGCAGCCTACGGACTAGCGGGAGCCAAGAGACCCAGTACTTC. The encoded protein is CASSLRTSGSQETQYF.

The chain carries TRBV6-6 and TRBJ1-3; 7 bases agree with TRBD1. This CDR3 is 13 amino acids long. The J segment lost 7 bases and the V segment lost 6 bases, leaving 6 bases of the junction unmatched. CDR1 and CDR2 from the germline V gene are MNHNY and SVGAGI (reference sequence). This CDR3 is CASRRDRENTIYF. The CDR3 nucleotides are TGTGCCAGCAGGCGTGACAGGGAGAACACCATATATTTT.

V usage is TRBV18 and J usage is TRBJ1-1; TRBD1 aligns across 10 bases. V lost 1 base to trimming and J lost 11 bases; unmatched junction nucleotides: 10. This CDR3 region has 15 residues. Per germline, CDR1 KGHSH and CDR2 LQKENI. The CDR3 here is CASSPLRDRGANAFF. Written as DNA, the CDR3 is TGTGCCAGCTCACCACTCCGGGACAGGGGCGCAAACGCTTTCTTT.

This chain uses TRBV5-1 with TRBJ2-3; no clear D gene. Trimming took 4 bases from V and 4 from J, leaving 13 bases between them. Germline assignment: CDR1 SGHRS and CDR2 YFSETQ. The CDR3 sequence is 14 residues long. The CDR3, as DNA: TGCGCCAGCAGCCTGACTCGTGTCGCAGATACGCAGTATTTT. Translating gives CASSLTRVADTQYF.

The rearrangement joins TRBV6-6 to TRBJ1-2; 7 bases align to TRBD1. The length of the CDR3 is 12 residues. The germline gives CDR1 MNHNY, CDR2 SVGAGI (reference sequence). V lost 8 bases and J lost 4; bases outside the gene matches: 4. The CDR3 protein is CASDRDGYGYTF. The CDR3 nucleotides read TGTGCCAGCGACAGGGACGGCTATGGCTACACCTTC.

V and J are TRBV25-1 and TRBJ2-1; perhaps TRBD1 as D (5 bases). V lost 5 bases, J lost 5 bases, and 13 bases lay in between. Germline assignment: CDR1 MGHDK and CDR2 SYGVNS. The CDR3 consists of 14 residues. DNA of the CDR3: TGTGCCAGCAGTCCTCAAGACAGCAACAATGAGCAGTTCTTC. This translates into CASSPQDSNNEQFF.

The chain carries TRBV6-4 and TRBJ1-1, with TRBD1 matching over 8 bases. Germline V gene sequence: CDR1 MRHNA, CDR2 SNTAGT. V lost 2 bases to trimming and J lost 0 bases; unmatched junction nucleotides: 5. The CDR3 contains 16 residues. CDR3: CASSDNPGGMNTEAFF. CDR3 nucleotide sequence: TGTGCCAGCAGTGACAATCCAGGGGGCATGAACACTGAAGCTTTCTTT.

DNA for the CDR3: TGTGCCAGCAGTACAAGTGACATTTTCACAGATACGCAGTATTTT. It specifies CASSTSDIFTDTQYF. The J gene is TRBJ2-3, the V gene TRBV7-8, with D hard to call. Germline lookup yields CDR1 SGHVS and CDR2 FQNEAQ. This CDR3 spans 15 amino acids. V lost 6 bases to trimming and J lost 2 bases, with 15 bases between them.